This T cell receptor beta chain was recorded in a study of identical twins (dated by TCRdb to 2016 to 2018). With respect to the entire study: TCR alpha and beta repertoires from monozygotic twins, unrelated adults of various ages and cord blood were deep-sequenced to test whether fetal clonotypes persist. To rule out contamination, the twin experiments were replicated at different times with different library preparation protocols. The study at large found these results: Invariant T cells such as MAIT and iNKT could partly confound zero-insertion analyses, although diverse VJ usage argued against such confounding for most clonotypes. Compared with coincidental sharing between unrelated individuals, out-of-frame TCR alpha sequences shared between twins showed an excess of sequences with low generation probability. Recombination models systematically underestimated out-of-frame TCR alpha sharing in monozygotic twins but agreed with sharing between unrelated individuals. Because the same donors could not be followed over many years, the conclusions relied on cross-sectional statistical analysis. A weaker excess of twin sharing was found in beta out-of-frame sequences because the signal-to-noise ratio was lowered by fewer shared sequences. Abundant cord blood beta clonotypes carried fewer insertions; young adult naive repertoires showed a weaker similar trend, while memory repertoires showed none.

Trimming takes 6 bases off V and 3 bases off J; junction bases not matched to a gene: 7. From the cysteine up to the phenylalanine, the CDR3 has a length of 15 residues. Only the CDR3 portion is preserved as DNA: 45 bases, with reading frame beginning at the first base. The library was obtained by 5' RACE. The sequencer listed for this sample is Illumina HiSeq 2000. Template switching added a universal primer binding site, and the final cDNA carried a unique molecular identifier that allowed TCR cDNA molecules to be counted accurately. First-strand cDNA for TCR alpha and beta chains was synthesized from specific primers in the conserved constant-segment region. To control for contamination, each cDNA library was double barcoded with a SMART-Mk sample barcode plus Illumina barcodes. Two successive PCR steps introduced TruSeq adapter sequences along with Illumina sample barcodes. The TCR alpha and beta cDNA libraries were sequenced on the Illumina HiSeq platform using custom primers. The paper's data handling went like this. Unique molecular identifiers were extracted from raw reads with MiGEC, and CDR3 positions were determined with MiXCR. For each individual, recombination models were inferred using an EM algorithm with the repgenHMM and IGoR tools. The tcR package in R was used for shared clonotype analysis, with sharing normalized by the product of cloneset sizes. To study raw recombination free of thymic and clonal selection effects, out-of-frame nonproductive sequences were analyzed. The raw public reads went through TCRdb reprocessing: fastp at Q25, MiXCR clone calling, in-frame beta chains kept. A single entry per CDR3 protein holds the most common genes and DNA from its merged rows. The V and J calls and clone size are TCRdb's, not the authors'. In all, the sample holds some 500,000 distinct CDR3 sequences, and more than 9% of those were seen once. The ten largest clonotypes hold around 3.1% of the sample.

Of note for this clonotype: Its recognized antigen is unknown. The sample holds no much larger clone one base away, and base qualities are not on file.

Only healthy Caucasian donors were included. Three pairs of female monozygotic twins, all aged roughly 18 to 30 years, were included in the twin cohort. Peripheral blood mononuclear cells were used as the source from which RNA for TCR libraries was isolated. These data were likewise used in another study, on yellow fever vaccine responses in identical twins. Drawing on the second study: According to the authors, the vaccine-induced T cell response in identical twins seemed to be partly convergent and partly specific to each individual. In identical twins, the study followed T cell clones that responded to the vaccine with precision.

The sequencing sample was made of PBMCs. The chain links TRBV12-3 or TRBV12-4 with TRBJ2-7; TRBD2 fits 11 bases in the junction. The clonotype originates from a woman aged 18-35 years in good health. The bases read TGTGCCAGCAGCGATACTAGCGGGGGACACTACGAGCAGTACTTC. Its product reads: CASSDTSGGHYEQYF.